This T cell receptor (beta chain) was obtained from a study of T-cell reconstitution after alpha-beta-depleted transplantation in children. A TCRbeta library incorporating unique molecular identifiers was prepared. TCRdb reprocessed the PCR reads via MiXCR and lists one record per CDR3 protein. The repertoire holds approximately 27,000 distinct CDR3 sequences, with over 15% as singletons. Germline values: CDR1 SGHRS, CDR2 YFSETQ. V dropped 1 base and J dropped 5 bases, with 12 bases sitting between them. This CDR3 has 14 amino acids. The table lists this clonotype with a few counts. The clonotype was recovered from a male patient aged 2-9 years who had a stem cell transplant for acute lymphoblastic leukemia, so the T cells may come from the graft donor. The sample here was PBMCs, mostly from graft donor cells, taken 60 days after TCRalphabeta/CD19-depleted stem cell transplant. The J gene is TRBJ2-5, the V gene TRBV5-1; D is possibly TRBD2 (6 bases). CDR3 region: CASSLLGAGETQYF. As DNA, the CDR3 is TGCGCCAGCAGCTTGCTAGGGGCGGGGGAGACCCAGTACTTC.